This TCR beta chain originates from a study of blood T cells in healthy people across ages. The CDR3 totals 13 residues. V shed 5 bases, J shed 6 bases, and the junction held 4 bases outside the gene matches. Germline loops: CDR1 SGHTA, CDR2 FQGNSA. The authors ran a second PCR of roughly 7 to 11 cycles using a sample-barcoded 5' primer and a J-beta primer mix. TCRdb itself ran the 5' RACE reads through MiXCR, one entry per CDR3 protein. The sample lists some 880,000 distinct CDR3 sequences; about 37% were seen once. V gene TRBV7-2 combines with J gene TRBJ2-4; 7 positions agree with TRBD1. Material for sequencing was blood. The TCR comes from a man aged 18 to 29 in good health. The DNA of the CDR3 is TGTGCCAGCAGCGCCGACAGGGTAAACATTCAGTACTTC. Its translation is CASSADRVNIQYF.